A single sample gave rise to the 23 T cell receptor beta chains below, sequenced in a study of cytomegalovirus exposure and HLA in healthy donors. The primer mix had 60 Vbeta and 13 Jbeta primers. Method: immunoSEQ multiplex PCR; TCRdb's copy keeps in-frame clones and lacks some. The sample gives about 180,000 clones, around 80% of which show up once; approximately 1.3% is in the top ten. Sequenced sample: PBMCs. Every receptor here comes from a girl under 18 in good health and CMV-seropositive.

CDR3 DNA: TGCAGCGTTGTAACTAAAACTTCCTACGAGCAGTACTTC. Its translation is CSVVTKTSYEQYF. This chain uses TRBV29-1 with TRBJ2-7; D gene unclear. There are 13 residues in the CDR3. Trimming took 4 bases from V and 1 from J, leaving 11 bases between them. Germline CDR1 and CDR2: SQVTM and ANQGSEA.

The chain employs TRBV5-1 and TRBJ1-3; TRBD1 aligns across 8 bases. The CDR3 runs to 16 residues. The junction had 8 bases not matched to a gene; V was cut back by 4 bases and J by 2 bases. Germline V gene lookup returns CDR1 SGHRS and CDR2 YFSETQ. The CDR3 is CASSTGQGEAGNTIYF. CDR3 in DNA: TGCGCCAGCAGCACTGGACAGGGAGAAGCTGGAAACACCATATATTTT. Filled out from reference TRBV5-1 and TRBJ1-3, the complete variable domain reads KAGVTQTPRYLIKTRGQQVTLSCSPISGHRSVSWYQQTPGQGLQFLFEYFSETQRNKGNFPGRFSGRQFSNSRSEMNVSTLELGDSALYLCASSTGQGEAGNTIYFGEGSWLTVV.

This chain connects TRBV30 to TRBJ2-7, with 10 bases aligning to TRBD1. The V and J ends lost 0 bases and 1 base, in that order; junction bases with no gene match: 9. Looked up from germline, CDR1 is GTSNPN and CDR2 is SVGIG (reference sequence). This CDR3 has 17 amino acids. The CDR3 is CAWSVRHRDRGSYEQYF. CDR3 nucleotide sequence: TGTGCCTGGAGTGTACGTCACCGGGACAGGGGATCCTACGAGCAGTACTTC.

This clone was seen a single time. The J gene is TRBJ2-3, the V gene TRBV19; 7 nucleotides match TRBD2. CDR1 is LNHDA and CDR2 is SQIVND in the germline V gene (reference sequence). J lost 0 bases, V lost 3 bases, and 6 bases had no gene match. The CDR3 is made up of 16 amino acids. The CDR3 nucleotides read TGTGCCAGTAGTATCAGCGGGGTACCTAGCACAGATACGCAGTATTTT. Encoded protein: CASSISGVPSTDTQYF. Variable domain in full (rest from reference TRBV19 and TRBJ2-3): DGGITQSPKYLFRKEGQNVTLSCEQNLNHDAMYWYRQDPGQGLRLIYYSQIVNDFQKGDIAEGYSVSREKKESFPLTVTSAQKNPTAFYLCASSISGVPSTDTQYFGPGTRLTVL.

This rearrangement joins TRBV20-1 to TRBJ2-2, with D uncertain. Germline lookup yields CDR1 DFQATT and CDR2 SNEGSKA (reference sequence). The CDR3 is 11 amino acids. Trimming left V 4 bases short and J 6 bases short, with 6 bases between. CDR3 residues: CSATRAGELFF. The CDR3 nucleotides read TGCAGTGCTACTCGGGCCGGGGAGCTGTTTTTT.

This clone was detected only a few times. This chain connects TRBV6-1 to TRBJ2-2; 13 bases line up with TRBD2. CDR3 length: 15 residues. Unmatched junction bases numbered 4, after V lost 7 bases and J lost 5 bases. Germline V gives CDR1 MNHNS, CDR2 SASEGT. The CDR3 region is CASIWTSGSTGELFF. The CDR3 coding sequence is TGTGCCAGCATTTGGACTAGCGGGAGTACCGGGGAGCTGTTTTTT.

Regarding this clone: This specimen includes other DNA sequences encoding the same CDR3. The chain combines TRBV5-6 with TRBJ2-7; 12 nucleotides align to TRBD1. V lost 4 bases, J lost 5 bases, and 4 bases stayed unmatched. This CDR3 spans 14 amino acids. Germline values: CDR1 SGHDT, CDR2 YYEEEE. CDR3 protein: CASSAGTGGHEQYF. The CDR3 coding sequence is TGTGCCAGCAGCGCTGGGACAGGGGGCCACGAGCAGTACTTC.

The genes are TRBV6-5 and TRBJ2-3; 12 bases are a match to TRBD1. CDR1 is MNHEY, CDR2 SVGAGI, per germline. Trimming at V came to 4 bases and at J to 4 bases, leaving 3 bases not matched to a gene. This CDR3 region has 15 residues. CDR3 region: CASSLGTGGPDTQYF. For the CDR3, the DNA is TGTGCCAGCAGTTTAGGGACAGGGGGCCCAGATACGCAGTATTTT.

The CDR3 nucleotides read TGCAGCGGGGGACTAGCGCCCGGGGAGCTGTTTTTT. Its translation is CSGGLAPGELFF. This chain links TRBV29-1 with TRBJ2-2, with 10 bases aligning to TRBD2. The ends lost 7 bases at V and 6 bases at J; junction bases unmatched: 2. Germline CDR1 reads SQVTM; CDR2 reads ANQGSEA. There are 12 residues in the CDR3.

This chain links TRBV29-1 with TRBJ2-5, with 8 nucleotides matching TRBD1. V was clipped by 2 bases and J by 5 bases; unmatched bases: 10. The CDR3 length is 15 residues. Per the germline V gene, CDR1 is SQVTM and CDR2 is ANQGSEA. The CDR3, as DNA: TGCAGCGTTGAATACGGACAGGGAGGTCCCGAGACCCAGTACTTC. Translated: CSVEYGQGGPETQYF.

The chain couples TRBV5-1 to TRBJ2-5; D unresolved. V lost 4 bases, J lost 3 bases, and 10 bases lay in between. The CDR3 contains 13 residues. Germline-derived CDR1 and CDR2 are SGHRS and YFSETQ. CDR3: CASSTTSKETQYF. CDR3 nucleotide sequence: TGCGCCAGCAGCACGACATCTAAAGAGACCCAGTACTTC.

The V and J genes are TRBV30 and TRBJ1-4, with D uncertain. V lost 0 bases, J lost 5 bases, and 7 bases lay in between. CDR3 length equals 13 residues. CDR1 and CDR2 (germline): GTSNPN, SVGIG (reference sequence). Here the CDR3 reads CAWSVLGNEKLFF. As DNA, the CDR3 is TGTGCCTGGAGTGTACTAGGGAATGAAAAACTGTTTTTT.

DNA for the CDR3: TGTGCCAGCAGCTGGATGGGGGGTAATCAGCCCCAGCATTTT. Amino acid sequence: CASSWMGGNQPQHF. The chain carries TRBV4-2 and TRBJ1-5; tentatively, D is TRBD1 (5 bases). V lost 5 bases to trimming and J lost 4 bases, with 12 bases between them. This CDR3 region has 14 residues. CDR1 and CDR2 from the germline V gene are LGHNA and YNFKEQ.

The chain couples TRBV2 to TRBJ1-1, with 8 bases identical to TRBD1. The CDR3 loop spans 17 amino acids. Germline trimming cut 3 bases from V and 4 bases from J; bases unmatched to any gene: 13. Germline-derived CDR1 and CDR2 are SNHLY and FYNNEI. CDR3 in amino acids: CASSDIIGLTGGTEAFF. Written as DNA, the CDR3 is TGTGCCAGCAGTGATATTATAGGGCTCACAGGGGGCACTGAAGCTTTCTTT.

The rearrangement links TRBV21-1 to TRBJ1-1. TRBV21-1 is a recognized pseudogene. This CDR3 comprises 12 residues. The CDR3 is CASLVGGTEAFF. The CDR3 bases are TGTGCCAGCCTCGTCGGGGGTACTGAAGCTTTCTTT.

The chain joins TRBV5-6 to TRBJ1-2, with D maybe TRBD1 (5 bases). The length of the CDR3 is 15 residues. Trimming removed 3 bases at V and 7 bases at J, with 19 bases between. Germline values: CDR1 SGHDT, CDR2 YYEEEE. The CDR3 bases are TGTGCCAGCAGCTCGATCCAGGGTAGAGACGGTGGCTACACCTTC. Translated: CASSSIQGRDGGYTF.

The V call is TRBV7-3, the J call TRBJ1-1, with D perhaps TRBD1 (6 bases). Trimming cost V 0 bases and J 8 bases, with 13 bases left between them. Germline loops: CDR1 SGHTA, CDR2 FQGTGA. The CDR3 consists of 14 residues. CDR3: CASSLTGGAFEAFF. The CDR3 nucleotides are TGTGCCAGCAGCTTAACCGGGGGGGCGTTCGAAGCTTTCTTT.

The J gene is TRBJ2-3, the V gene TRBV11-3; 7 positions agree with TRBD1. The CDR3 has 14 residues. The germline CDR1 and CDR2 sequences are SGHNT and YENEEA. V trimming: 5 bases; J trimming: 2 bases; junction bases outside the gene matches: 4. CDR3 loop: CASSPGGATDTQYF. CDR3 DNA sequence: TGTGCCAGCAGCCCAGGGGGAGCCACAGATACGCAGTATTTT.

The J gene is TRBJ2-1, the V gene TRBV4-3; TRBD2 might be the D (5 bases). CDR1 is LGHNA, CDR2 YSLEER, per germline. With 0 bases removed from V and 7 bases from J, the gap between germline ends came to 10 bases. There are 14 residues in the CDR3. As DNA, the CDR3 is TGCGCCAGCAGCCAAGATAATCGCGGGAATGAGCAGTTCTTC. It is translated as CASSQDNRGNEQFF.

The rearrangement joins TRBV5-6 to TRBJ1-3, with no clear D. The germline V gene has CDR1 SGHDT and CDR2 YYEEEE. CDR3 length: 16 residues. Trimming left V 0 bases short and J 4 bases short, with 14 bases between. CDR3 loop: CASSLAVPAAGNTIYF. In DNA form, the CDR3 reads TGTGCCAGCAGCTTGGCTGTTCCAGCGGCGGGAAACACCATATATTTT.

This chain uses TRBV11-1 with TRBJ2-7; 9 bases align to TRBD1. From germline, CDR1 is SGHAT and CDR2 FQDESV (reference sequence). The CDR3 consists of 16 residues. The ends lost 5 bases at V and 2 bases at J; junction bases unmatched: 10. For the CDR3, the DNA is TGTGCCAGCAGCGCACCGACCGGGACAGGGCCCTACGAGCAGTACTTC. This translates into CASSAPTGTGPYEQYF.

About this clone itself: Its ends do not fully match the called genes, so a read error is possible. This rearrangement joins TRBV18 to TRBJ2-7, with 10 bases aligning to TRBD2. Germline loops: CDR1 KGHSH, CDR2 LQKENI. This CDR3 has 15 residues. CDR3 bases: TGTGCCAACTCACCAGGACTAGCGGTCGGCTACGAGCAGTACTTC. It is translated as CANSPGLAVGYEQYF.

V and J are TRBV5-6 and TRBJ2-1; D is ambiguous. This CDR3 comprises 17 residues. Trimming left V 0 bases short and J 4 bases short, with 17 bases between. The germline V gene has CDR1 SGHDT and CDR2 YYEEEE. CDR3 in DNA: TGTGCCAGCAGCTTGGCCTTTATTGGCGGAGAGTACAATGAGCAGTTCTTC. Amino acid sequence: CASSLAFIGGEYNEQFF.